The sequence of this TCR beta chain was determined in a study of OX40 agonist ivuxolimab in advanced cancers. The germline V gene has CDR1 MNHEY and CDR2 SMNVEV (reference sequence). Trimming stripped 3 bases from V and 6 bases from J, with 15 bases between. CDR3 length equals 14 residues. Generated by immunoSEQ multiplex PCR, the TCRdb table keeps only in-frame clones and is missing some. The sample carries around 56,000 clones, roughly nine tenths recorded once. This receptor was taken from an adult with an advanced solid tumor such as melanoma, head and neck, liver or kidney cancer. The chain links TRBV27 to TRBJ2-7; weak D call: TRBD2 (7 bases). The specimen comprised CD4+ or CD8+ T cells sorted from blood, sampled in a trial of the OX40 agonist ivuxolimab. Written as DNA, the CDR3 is TGTGCCAGCAGTTTCTTCACGAGGGGGGGCGAGCAGTACTTC. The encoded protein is CASSFFTRGGEQYF.